Only a few counts were recorded for the clone carrying this T cell receptor beta chain. The data are from a study of blood T cells in healthy people across ages. With a J-beta primer mix and a sample-barcoded 5' primer, a second PCR ran roughly 6 to 11 cycles. TCRdb processed the 5' RACE reads anew with MiXCR; each CDR3 protein has one entry. The sample records hundreds of thousands of distinct CDR3 sequences, roughly 41% being singletons. Between the trimmed V and J ends, which lost 3 bases and 1 base, there was a span of 15 bases. This CDR3 contains 16 residues. Sequenced material: blood. The chain recombines TRBV12-3 or TRBV12-4 with TRBJ2-5; no clear D. This TCR came from a man older than 75 in good health. CDR3 sequence reads: CASSLIGLTVQETQYF. CDR3 in DNA: TGTGCCAGCAGTTTGATCGGCCTAACAGTCCAAGAGACCCAGTACTTC.